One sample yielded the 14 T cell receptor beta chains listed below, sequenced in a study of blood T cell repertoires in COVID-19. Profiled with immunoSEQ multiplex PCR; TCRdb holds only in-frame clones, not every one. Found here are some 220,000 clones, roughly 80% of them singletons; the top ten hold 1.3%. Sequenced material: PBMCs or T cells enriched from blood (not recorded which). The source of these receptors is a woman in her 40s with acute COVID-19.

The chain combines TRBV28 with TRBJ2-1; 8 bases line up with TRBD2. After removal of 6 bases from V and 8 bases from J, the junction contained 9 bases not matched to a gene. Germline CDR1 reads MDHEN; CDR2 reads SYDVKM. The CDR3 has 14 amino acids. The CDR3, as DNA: TGTGCCAGCAGCACAGGACTAGCTATCCATGAGCAGTTCTTC. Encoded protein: CASSTGLAIHEQFF.

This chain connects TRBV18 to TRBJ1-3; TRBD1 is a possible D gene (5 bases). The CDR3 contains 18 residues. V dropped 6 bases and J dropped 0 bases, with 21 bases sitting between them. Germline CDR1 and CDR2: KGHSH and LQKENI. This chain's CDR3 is CASSKKGRAVSSGNTIYF. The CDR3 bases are TGTGCCAGCTCCAAAAAAGGCAGGGCGGTAAGCTCTGGAAACACCATATATTTT.

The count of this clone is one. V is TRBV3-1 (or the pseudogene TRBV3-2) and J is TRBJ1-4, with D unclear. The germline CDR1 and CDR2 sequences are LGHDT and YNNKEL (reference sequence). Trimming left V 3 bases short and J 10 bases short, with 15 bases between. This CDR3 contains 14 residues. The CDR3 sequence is CASSHTLGERKLFF. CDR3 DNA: TGTGCCAGCAGCCACACCCTCGGGGAGAGAAAACTGTTTTTT.

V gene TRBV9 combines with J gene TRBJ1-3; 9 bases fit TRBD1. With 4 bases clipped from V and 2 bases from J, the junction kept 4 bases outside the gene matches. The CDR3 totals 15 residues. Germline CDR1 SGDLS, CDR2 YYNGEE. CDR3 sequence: CASSSRDRAGNTIYF. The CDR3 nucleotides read TGTGCCAGCAGCTCACGGGACAGGGCTGGAAACACCATATATTTT.

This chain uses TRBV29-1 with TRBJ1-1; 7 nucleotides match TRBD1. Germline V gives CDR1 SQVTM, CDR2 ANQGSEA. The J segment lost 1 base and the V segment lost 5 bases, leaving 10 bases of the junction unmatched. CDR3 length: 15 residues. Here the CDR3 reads CSVLPSNRGNTEAFF. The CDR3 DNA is TGCAGCGTTCTGCCGTCGAACAGGGGGAACACTGAAGCTTTCTTT.

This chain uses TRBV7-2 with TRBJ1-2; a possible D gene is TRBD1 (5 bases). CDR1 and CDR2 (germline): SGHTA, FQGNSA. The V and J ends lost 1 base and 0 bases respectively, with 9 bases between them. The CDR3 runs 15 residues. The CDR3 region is CASSLGAGTNYGYTF. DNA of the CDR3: TGTGCCAGCAGCTTAGGAGCAGGGACTAACTATGGCTACACCTTC.

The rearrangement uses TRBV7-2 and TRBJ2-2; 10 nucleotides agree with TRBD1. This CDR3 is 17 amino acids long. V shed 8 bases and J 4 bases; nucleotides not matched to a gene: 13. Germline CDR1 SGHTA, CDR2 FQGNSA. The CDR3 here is CASVLSWTGGTTGELFF. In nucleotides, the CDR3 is TGTGCCAGCGTGCTCTCGTGGACAGGGGGGACCACCGGGGAGCTGTTTTTT.

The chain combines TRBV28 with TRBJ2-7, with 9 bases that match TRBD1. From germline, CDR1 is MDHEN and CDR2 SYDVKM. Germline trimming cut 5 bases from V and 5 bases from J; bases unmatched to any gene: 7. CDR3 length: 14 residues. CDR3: CASSHPGQGHEQYF. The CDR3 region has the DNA TGTGCCAGCAGTCACCCGGGACAGGGCCACGAGCAGTACTTC.

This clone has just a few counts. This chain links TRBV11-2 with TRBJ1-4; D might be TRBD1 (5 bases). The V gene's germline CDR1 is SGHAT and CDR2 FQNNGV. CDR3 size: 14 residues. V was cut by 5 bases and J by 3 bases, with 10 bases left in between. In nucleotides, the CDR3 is TGTGCCAGCAGCCCGGGACTGTCTAATGAAAAACTGTTTTTT. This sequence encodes CASSPGLSNEKLFF.

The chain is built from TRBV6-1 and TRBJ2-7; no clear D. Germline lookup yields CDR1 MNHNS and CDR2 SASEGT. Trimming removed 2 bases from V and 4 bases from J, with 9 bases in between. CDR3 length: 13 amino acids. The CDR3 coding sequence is TGTGCCAGCAGTGAAATAATCCTATACGAGCAGTACTTC. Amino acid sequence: CASSEIILYEQYF.

CDR3 DNA: TGTGCCAGCAGCCCCAGGACTAGCGGGACCACCTACGAGCAGTACTTC. It is translated as CASSPRTSGTTYEQYF. V usage is TRBV7-8 and J usage is TRBJ2-7; 12 bases are a match to TRBD2. In germline, CDR1 is SGHVS, CDR2 FQNEAQ. This CDR3 is built from 16 residues. V was clipped by 5 bases and J by 2 bases; unmatched bases: 7. The variable domain in full, with the rest retrieved from reference TRBV7-8 and TRBJ2-7, is GAGVSQSPRYKVAKRGQDVALRCDPISGHVSLFWYQQALGQGPEFLTYFQNEAQLDKSGLPSDRFFAERPEGSVSTLKIQRTQQEDSAVYLCASSPRTSGTTYEQYFGPGTRLTVT.

The CDR3 bases are TGTGCCAGCAGCCAGGGGACAGGAAATAGCAATCAGCCCCAGCATTTT. As protein: CASSQGTGNSNQPQHF. The chain is built from TRBV3-1 (or the pseudogene TRBV3-2) and TRBJ1-5; 8 positions match TRBD1. Germline-derived CDR1 and CDR2 are LGHDT and YNNKEL (reference sequence). The CDR3 is 16 residues long. The V and J ends lost 3 bases and 0 bases, in that order; junction bases with no gene match: 4.

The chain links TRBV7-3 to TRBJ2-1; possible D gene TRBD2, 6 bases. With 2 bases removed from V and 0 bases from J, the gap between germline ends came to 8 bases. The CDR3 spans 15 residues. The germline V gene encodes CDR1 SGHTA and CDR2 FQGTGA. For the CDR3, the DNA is TGTGCCAGCAGCTTAGACGGGAGCTCCTACAATGAGCAGTTCTTC. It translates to CASSLDGSSYNEQFF.

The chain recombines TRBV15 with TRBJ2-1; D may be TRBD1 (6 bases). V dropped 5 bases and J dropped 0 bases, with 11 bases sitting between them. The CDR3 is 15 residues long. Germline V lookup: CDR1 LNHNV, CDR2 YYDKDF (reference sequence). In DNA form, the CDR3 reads TGTGCCACCAGCGGGTTAGGGGGCTCCTACAATGAGCAGTTCTTC. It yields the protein CATSGLGGSYNEQFF.